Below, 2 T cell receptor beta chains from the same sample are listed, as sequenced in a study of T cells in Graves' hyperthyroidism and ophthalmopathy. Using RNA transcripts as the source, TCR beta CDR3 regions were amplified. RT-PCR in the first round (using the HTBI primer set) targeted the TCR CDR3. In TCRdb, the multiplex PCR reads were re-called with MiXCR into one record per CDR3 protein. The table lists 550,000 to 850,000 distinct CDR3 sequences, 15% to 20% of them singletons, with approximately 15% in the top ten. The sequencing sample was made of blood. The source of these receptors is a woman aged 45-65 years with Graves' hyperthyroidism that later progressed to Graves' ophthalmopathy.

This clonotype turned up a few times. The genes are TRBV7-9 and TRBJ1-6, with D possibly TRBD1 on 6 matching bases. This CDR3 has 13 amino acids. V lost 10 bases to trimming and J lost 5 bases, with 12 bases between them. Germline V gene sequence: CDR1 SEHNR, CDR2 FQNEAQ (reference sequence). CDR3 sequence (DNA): TGTGCCACCCCAGGGGCGGATAATTCACCCCTCCACTTT. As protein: CATPGADNSPLHF.

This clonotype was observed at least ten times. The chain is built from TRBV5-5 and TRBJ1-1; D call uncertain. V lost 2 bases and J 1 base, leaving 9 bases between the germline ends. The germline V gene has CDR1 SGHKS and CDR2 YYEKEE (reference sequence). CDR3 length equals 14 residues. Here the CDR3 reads CASSFGWGNTEAFF. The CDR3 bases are TGTGCCAGCAGCTTCGGCTGGGGGAACACTGAAGCTTTCTTT.